The clone carrying this T cell receptor (beta chain) was detected a few times. V was pared by 2 bases and J by 5 bases, with 5 bases of the junction left unmatched. The germline CDR1 and CDR2 sequences are SNHLY and FYNNEI. The CDR3 is 15 amino acids. These data come from a study of shared clonotypes between healthy human individuals. Adult Caucasians living in Nashville, Tennessee made up all of the donors. Genomic DNA for unsorted samples was obtained from 80 million to 100 million PBMCs. Each cell subset's genomic DNA was divided evenly among several immunoSEQ plates. In the source study's methods: From ImmunoSEQ came sequences covering only the junction and carrying no quality scores, so filtering differed. Sequenced by immunoSEQ multiplex PCR; TCRdb stores in-frame clones only, minus some. For V, J and clone size, that table is used; D and trimming come from the DNA. The sample records hundreds of thousands of clones, roughly four fifths being singletons.

Sample: PBMCs. The V gene is TRBV2, the J gene TRBJ2-7; TRBD1 agrees at 11 bases. The clonotype comes from a woman aged 40 to 50 in good health. Some clones in this sample may be carry-over from other donors' samples. CDR3 sequence reads: CASSEWDRGKNEQYF. The CDR3 bases are TGTGCCAGCAGTGAATGGGACAGGGGGAAGAACGAGCAGTACTTC.